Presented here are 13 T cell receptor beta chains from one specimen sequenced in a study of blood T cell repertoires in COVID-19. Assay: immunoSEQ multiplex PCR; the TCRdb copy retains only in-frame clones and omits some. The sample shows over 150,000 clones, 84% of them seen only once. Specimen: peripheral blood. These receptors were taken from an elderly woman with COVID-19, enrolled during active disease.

Written as DNA, the CDR3 is TGTGCCACGGCCGGGACAGGGGGCGGGTATGGCTACACCTTC. It specifies CATAGTGGGYGYTF. The J gene is TRBJ1-2, the V gene TRBV28, with TRBD1 matching over 12 bases. Germline V gene lookup returns CDR1 MDHEN and CDR2 SYDVKM. CDR3 size: 14 residues. Trimming took 10 bases from V and 5 from J; bases not matched to a gene: 8.

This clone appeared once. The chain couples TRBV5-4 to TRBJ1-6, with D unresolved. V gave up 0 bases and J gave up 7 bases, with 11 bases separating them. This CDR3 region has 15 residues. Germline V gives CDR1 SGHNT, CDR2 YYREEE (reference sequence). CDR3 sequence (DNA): TGTGCCAGCAGCTTGGGGGAGCGTCGGAATTCACCCCTCCACTTT. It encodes CASSLGERRNSPLHF. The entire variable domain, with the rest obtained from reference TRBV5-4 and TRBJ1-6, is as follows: ETGVTQSPTHLIKTRGQQVTLRCSSQSGHNTVSWYQQALGQGPQFIFQYYREEENGRGNFPPRFSGLQFPNYSSELNVNALELDDSALYLCASSLGERRNSPLHFGNGTRLTVT.

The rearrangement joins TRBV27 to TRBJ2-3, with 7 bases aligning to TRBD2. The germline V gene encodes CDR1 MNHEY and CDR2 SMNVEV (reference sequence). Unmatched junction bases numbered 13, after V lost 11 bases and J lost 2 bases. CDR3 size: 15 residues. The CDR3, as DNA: TGTGCCTCCCAGCGGGGCGTACCGCTCACAGATACGCAGTATTTT. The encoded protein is CASQRGVPLTDTQYF.

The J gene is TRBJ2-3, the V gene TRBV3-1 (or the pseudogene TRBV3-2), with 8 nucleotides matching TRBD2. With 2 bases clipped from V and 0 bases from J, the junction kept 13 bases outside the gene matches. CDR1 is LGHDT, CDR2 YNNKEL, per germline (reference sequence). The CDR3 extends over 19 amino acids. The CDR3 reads CASSQTTLAGPWSTDTQYF. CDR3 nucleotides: TGTGCCAGCAGCCAAACTACCTTAGCGGGGCCTTGGAGCACAGATACGCAGTATTTT.

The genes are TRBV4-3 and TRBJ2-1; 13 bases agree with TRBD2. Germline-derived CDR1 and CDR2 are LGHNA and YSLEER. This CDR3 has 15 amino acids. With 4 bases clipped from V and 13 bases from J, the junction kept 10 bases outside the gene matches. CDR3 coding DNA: TGCGCCAGCAGCCCAGCCGGACTAGCGGGGGTTTCCCAGTTCTTC. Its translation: CASSPAGLAGVSQFF.

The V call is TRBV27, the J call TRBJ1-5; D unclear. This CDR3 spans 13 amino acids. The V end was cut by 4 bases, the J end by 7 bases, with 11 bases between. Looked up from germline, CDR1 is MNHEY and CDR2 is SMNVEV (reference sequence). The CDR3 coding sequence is TGTGCCAGCAGTTCGGAGGCATCGCAGCCCCAGCATTTT. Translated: CASSSEASQPQHF.

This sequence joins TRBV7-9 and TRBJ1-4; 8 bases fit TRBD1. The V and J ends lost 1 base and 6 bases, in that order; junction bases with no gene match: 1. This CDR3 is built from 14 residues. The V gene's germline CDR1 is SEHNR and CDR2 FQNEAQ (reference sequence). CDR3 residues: CASSLVTGDEKLFF. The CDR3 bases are TGTGCCAGCAGCTTAGTGACAGGGGATGAAAAACTGTTTTTT.

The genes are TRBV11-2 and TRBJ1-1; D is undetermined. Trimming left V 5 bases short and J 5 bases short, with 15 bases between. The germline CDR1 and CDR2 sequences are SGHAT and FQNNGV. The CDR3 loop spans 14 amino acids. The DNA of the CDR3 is TGTGCCAGCAGCCAAAGAAGAGGGTCGACTGAAGCTTTCTTT. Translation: CASSQRRGSTEAFF.

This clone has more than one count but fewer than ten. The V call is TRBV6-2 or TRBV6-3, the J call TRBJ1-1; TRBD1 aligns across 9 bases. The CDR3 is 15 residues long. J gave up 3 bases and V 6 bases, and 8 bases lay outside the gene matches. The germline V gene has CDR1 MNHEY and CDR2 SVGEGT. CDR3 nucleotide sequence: TGTGCCAGCAGCGGACAGGGGAGACCCGACACTGAAGCTTTCTTT. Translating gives CASSGQGRPDTEAFF.

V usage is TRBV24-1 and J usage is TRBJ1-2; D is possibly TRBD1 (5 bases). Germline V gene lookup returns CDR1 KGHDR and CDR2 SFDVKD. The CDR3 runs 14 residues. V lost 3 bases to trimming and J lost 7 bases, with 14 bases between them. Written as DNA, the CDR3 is TGTGCCACCAGTGATCCGCAGGGTAGTGTTGGCTACACCTTC. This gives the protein CATSDPQGSVGYTF.

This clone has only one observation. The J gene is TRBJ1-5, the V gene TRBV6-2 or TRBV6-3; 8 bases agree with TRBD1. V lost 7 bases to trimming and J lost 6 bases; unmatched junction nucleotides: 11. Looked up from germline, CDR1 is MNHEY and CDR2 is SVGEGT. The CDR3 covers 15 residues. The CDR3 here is CASTPFGQGAQPQHF. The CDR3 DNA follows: TGTGCCAGCACCCCTTTCGGCCAGGGGGCTCAGCCCCAGCATTTT.

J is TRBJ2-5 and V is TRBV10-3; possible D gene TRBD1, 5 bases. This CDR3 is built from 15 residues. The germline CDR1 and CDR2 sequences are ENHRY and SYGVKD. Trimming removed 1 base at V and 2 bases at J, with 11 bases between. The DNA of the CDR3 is TGTGCCATCAGTGAGTTTTACAGGAAACAAGAGACCCAGTACTTC. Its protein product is CAISEFYRKQETQYF.

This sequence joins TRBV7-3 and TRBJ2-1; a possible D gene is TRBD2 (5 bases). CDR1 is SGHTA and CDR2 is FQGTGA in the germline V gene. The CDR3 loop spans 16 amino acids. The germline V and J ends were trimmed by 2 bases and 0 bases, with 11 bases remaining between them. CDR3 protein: CASSLARGSSYNEQFF. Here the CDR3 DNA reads TGTGCCAGCAGCTTAGCTAGAGGGAGCTCCTACAATGAGCAGTTCTTC.